A selection of T cell receptor beta chains follows, all from one sample in a study of Graves' ophthalmopathy and Graves' hyperthyroidism. Each CDR3 protein gets one entry after TCRdb re-called the multiplex PCR reads with MiXCR. This table holds a few hundred thousand distinct CDR3 sequences, 20% to 25% found once. The sample taken for sequencing was peripheral blood. These TCRs come from a woman aged 18-29 years with stable Graves' hyperthyroidism. CDR3s include the opening cysteine and the closing phenylalanine or tryptophan.

CASSFGTGWGELFF,TRBV12-3/TRBV12-4,TRBJ2-2
CASSKDAQETQYF,TRBV18,TRBJ2-5
CASSSAGTTNSPLHF,TRBV7-8,TRBJ1-6
CASSLLSWTAEAFF,TRBV7-9,TRBJ1-1
CASSLSTGWNIQYF,TRBV7-2,TRBJ2-4
CASRSAQYDQYF,TRBV6-1,TRBJ2-7
CASSFPASGSVQTQYF,TRBV12-3/TRBV12-4,TRBJ2-5
CSARDRGRGKGYTF,TRBV20-1,TRBJ1-2
CASSIRDFNQPQHF,TRBV28,TRBJ1-5
CASSEGPLETQYF,TRBV6-1,TRBJ2-5
CASSGQGATSNSPLHF,TRBV12-3/TRBV12-4,TRBJ1-6
CASSPRGARTEAFF,TRBV6-1,TRBJ1-1
CAWSKPGQKELFF,TRBV30,TRBJ2-2
CASSWGGGGKNTGELFF,TRBV6-2/TRBV6-3,TRBJ2-2
CASREGTEAFF,TRBV6-1,TRBJ1-1
CAWRGLAAGLQETQYF,TRBV30,TRBJ2-5
CASSTDSGNTEAFF,TRBV6-1,TRBJ1-1
CAISVFPGEQYF,TRBV10-3,TRBJ2-7
CASSEAGTGSDYGYTF,TRBV10-1,TRBJ1-2
CASSPVGQGGNEQYF,TRBV18,TRBJ2-7
CASSLEPGAYGYTF,TRBV12-3/TRBV12-4,TRBJ1-2
CASSDKRQGVHEQYF,TRBV25-1,TRBJ2-7
CAWTQTNTGELFF,TRBV30,TRBJ2-2
CATSTRTGEQPQHF,TRBV24-1,TRBJ1-5
CAGSYSGRITEAFF,TRBV6-5,TRBJ1-1
CASSRFTGLPYEQYF,TRBV11-2,TRBJ2-7
CASSAGTGGFNQPQHF,TRBV4-1,TRBJ1-5
CSAASGAGVGSPLHF,TRBV20-1,TRBJ1-6
CASSQVGPPGEQYF,TRBV3-1,TRBJ2-7
CATSPRGVSSYEQYF,TRBV15,TRBJ2-7
CATSGGGGTEAFF,TRBV24-1,TRBJ1-1